A selection of T cell receptor beta chains follows, all from one sample in a study of blood T cell repertoires in COVID-19. The assay was immunoSEQ multiplex PCR, and TCRdb's table has in-frame clones only and misses some. The profile covers hundreds of thousands of clones, with about 83% appearing a single time and roughly 5.8% taken by the ten largest. What was sequenced was peripheral blood. Every receptor here comes from a man aged 80 or over with acute or convalescent COVID-19. The CDR3 runs from the conserved cysteine through the conserved F or W. A D gene is named only where the DNA matches it firmly. Some rows have no size entry. The others give once, few or many, or a class for an expanded clone.

D gene	V gene	clone size	J gene	CDR3 protein	CDR3 DNA
TRBD1	TRBV6-6	-	TRBJ1-4	CASSYSGQGNEKLFF	TGTGCCAGCAGTTACTCGGGACAGGGGAATGAAAAACTGTTTTTT
TRBD1	TRBV2	-	TRBJ2-4	CASSEDRVPKNIQYF	TGTGCCAGCAGTGAGGACAGGGTTCCGAAAAACATTCAGTACTTC
-	TRBV9	once	TRBJ1-5	CAIQRGVWAFSNQPQHF	TGTGCCATACAGCGGGGGGTGTGGGCTTTTAGCAATCAGCCCCAGCATTTT
TRBD1	TRBV19	-	TRBJ2-3	CASSIEGTGPSTDTQYF	TGTGCCAGTAGTATAGAAGGGACAGGGCCCAGCACAGATACGCAGTATTTT
-	TRBV5-1	-	TRBJ2-5	CASSFDSPGTQYF	TGCGCCAGCAGCTTTGACTCACCCGGGACCCAGTACTTC
TRBD2	TRBV18	-	TRBJ2-5	CASSSTLAGVETQYF	TGTGCCAGCTCATCTACACTAGCGGGAGTAGAGACCCAGTACTTC
-	TRBV14	once	TRBJ2-2	CASSQSTATTGELFF	TGTGCCAGCAGCCAAAGTACAGCAACCACCGGGGAGCTGTTTTTT
-	TRBV5-1	-	TRBJ1-1	CASSLARSDTEAFF	TGCGCCAGCAGCTTGGCTAGGAGCGACACTGAAGCTTTCTTT
TRBD2	TRBV28	once	TRBJ2-7	CASSFHSGGAYEQYF	TGTGCCAGCAGTTTTCACAGCGGGGGGGCCTACGAGCAGTACTTC
-	TRBV12-3/TRBV12-4	-	TRBJ1-5	CASSFGSNQPQHF	TGTGCCAGCAGTTTCGGGAGCAATCAGCCCCAGCATTTT
-	TRBV5-1	few	TRBJ2-2	CASSQGTNTGELFF	TGCGCCAGCAGTCAGGGGACGAACACCGGGGAGCTGTTTTTT
-	TRBV20-1	-	TRBJ2-7	CSAYNGTVWYF	TGCAGTGCTTACAATGGGACTGTTTGGTACTTC
TRBD2	TRBV24-1	-	TRBJ2-2	CATSVLTSGGAGYGELFF	TGTGCCACCAGTGTCCTGACTAGCGGGGGGGCCGGTTACGGGGAGCTGTTTTTT
-	TRBV7-9	-	TRBJ2-7	CASSSASEQYF	TGTGCCAGCAGCTCAGCCTCCGAGCAGTACTTC
TRBD2	TRBV9	-	TRBJ2-1	CASSVVGGISYNEQFF	TGTGCCAGCAGCGTAGTGGGGGGGATCTCCTACAATGAGCAGTTCTTC
-	TRBV6-1	-	TRBJ1-3	CASSETGSGNTIYF	TGTGCCAGCAGTGAAACAGGCTCTGGAAACACCATATATTTT
-	TRBV9	few	TRBJ2-1	CASSVGPEGPPYNEQFF	TGTGCCAGCAGCGTAGGCCCTGAGGGTCCCCCCTACAATGAGCAGTTCTTC
-	TRBV5-6	once	TRBJ1-5	CASSYGGGGNQPQHF	TGTGCCAGCAGCTATGGGGGGGGCGGCAATCAGCCCCAGCATTTT
-	TRBV7-2	-	TRBJ1-2	CASSPFPGADYGYTF	TGTGCCAGCAGCCCTTTTCCGGGAGCCGACTATGGCTACACCTTC
-	TRBV6-5	-	TRBJ1-1	CASSPGGGSLWAFF	TGTGCCAGCAGTCCCGGGGGGGGCTCCCTGTGGGCTTTCTTT
-	TRBV6-2/TRBV6-3	-	TRBJ2-5	CASSRHRTDQETQYF	TGTGCCAGCAGCCGACACCGGACAGACCAAGAGACCCAGTACTTC
-	TRBV25-1	-	TRBJ2-6	CASSEMKTGSGANVLTF	TGTGCCAGCAGTGAAATGAAGACGGGGTCTGGGGCCAACGTCCTGACTTTC
-	TRBV1	-	TRBJ1-3	CTSSQATSGTGVRLNSGNTIYF	TGCACCAGCAGCCAGGCCACCTCCGGGACAGGGGTTCGACTAAACTCTGGAAACACCATATATTTT
-	TRBV15	-	TRBJ2-1	CATSRSTGFVEQFF	TGTGCCACCAGCAGAAGTACAGGATTCGTGGAGCAGTTCTTC
TRBD2	TRBV5-4	-	TRBJ2-5	CASRTSGRWETQYF	TGTGCCAGCAGAACTAGCGGGAGGTGGGAGACCCAGTACTTC
TRBD2	TRBV20-1	-	TRBJ2-2	CSASPGLADETTGELFF	TGCAGTGCCAGTCCGGGACTAGCGGATGAAACGACCGGGGAGCTGTTTTTT
-	TRBV30	-	TRBJ2-7	CAWSVSREGEQYF	TGTGCCTGGAGTGTTAGCAGAGAGGGCGAGCAGTACTTC
-	TRBV3-1/TRBV3-2	-	TRBJ1-2	CASSLYQGSSYYGYTF	TGTGCCAGCAGTCTTTATCAGGGGTCCTCCTACTATGGCTACACCTTC
TRBD1	TRBV19	-	TRBJ1-5	CASSDLTGVQPQHF	TGTGCCAGTAGTGACCTGACAGGGGTTCAGCCCCAGCATTTT
-	TRBV20-1	-	TRBJ1-1	CSGGGPAEAFF	TGCAGTGGAGGCGGGCCCGCTGAAGCTTTCTTT
-	TRBV7-9	-	TRBJ1-1	CASSLAMSEAFF	TGTGCCAGCAGCTTAGCTATGTCGGAAGCTTTCTTT
TRBD1	TRBV7-9	-	TRBJ2-7	CASSKDRVPYF	TGTGCCAGCAGCAAGGACAGGGTACCGTACTTC
TRBD1	TRBV5-4	-	TRBJ1-2	CASSFPRQGVGGYTF	TGTGCCAGCAGCTTCCCTCGACAGGGGGTAGGTGGCTACACCTTC
TRBD2	TRBV9	-	TRBJ2-7	CASSVGGEAGGSLTYEQYF	TGTGCCAGCAGCGTAGGAGGAGAGGCTGGCGGGAGCCTCACCTACGAGCAGTACTTC
-	TRBV29-1	-	TRBJ1-1	CSVEEGIASRAFF	TGCAGCGTTGAAGAGGGGATAGCGAGTAGGGCTTTCTTT
TRBD1	TRBV6-2/TRBV6-3	-	TRBJ1-6	CASSYSGQGPNSPLHF	TGTGCCAGCAGTTACTCGGGACAGGGACCTAATTCACCCCTCCACTTT
-	TRBV28	-	TRBJ1-5	CASSFGGAAQPQHF	TGTGCCAGCAGTTTCGGGGGGGCGGCTCAGCCCCAGCATTTT
TRBD2	TRBV10-2	once	TRBJ2-3	CASRMGLAGATDTDTQYF	TGCGCCAGCAGGATGGGACTAGCGGGGGCAACGGACACAGATACGCAGTATTTT
-	TRBV30	-	TRBJ2-7	CAWSRSTHGTGRISEQYF	TGTGCCTGGAGTCGCTCTACTCATGGTACGGGGAGGATTAGCGAGCAGTACTTC
-	TRBV7-9	-	TRBJ1-4	CASSPEVEKLFF	TGTGCCAGCAGCCCCGAGGTTGAAAAACTGTTTTTT
-	TRBV28	-	TRBJ1-1	CASSSKGWTEAFF	TGTGCCAGCAGTAGTAAGGGGTGGACTGAAGCTTTCTTT
-	TRBV5-1	once	TRBJ2-7	CASSLAADTAYEQYF	TGCGCCAGCAGCTTGGCCGCGGACACAGCCTACGAGCAGTACTTC
-	TRBV7-2	-	TRBJ1-3	CASSPQSGSGNTIYF	TGTGCCAGCAGCCCCCAGAGCGGCTCTGGAAACACCATATATTTT